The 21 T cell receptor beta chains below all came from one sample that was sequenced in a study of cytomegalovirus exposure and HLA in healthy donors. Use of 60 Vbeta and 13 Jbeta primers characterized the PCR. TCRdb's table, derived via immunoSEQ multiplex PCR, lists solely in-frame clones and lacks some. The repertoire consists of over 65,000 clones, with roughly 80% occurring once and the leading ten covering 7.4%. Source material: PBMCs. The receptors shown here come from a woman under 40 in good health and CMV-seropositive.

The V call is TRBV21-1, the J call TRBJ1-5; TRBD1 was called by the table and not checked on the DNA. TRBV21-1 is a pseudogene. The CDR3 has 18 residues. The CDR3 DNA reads TGTGCCAGCAGCAAAAGGGAAGCGGAGTTACAGGGAAATCAGCCCCAGCATTTT. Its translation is CASSKREAELQGNQPQHF.

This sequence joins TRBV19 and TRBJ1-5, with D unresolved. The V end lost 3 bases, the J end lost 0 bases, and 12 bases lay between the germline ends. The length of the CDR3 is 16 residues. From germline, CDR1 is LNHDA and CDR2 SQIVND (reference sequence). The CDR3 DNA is TGTGCCAGTAGTATTACGCCAGGAAATAGCAATCAGCCCCAGCATTTT. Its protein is CASSITPGNSNQPQHF.

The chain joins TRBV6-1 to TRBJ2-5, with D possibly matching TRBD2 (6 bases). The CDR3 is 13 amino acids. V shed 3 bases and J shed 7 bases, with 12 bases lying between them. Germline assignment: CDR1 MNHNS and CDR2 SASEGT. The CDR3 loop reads CASSERGGGTQYF. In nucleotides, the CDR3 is TGTGCCAGCAGTGAGAGGGGAGGCGGGACCCAGTACTTC.

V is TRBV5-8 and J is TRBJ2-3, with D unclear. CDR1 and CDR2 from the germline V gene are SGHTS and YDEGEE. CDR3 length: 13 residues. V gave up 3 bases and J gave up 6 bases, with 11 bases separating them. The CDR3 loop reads CASSSNFGDTQYF. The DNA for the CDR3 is TGTGCCAGCAGCTCGAATTTCGGTGATACGCAGTATTTT. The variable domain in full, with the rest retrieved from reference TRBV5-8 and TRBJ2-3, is EAGVTQSPTHLIKTRGQQATLRCSPISGHTSVYWYQQALGLGLQFLLWYDEGEERNRGNFPPRFSGRQFPNYSSELNVNALELEDSALYLCASSSNFGDTQYFGPGTRLTVL.

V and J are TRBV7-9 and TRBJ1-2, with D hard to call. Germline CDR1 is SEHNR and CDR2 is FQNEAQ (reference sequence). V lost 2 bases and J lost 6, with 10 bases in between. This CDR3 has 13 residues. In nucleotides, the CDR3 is TGTGCCAGCAGCTTAATTCCAGGTCATGGCTACACCTTC. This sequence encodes CASSLIPGHGYTF.

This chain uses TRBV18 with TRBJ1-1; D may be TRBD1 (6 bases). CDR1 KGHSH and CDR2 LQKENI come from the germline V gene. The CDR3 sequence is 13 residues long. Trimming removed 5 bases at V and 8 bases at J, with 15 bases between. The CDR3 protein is CASSEVQGKEAFF. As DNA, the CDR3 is TGTGCCAGCTCAGAGGTGCAGGGGAAGGAAGCTTTCTTT. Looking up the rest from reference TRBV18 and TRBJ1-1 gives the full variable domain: NAGVMQNPRHLVRRRGQEARLRCSPMKGHSHVYWYRQLPEEGLKFMVYLQKENIIDESGMPKERFSAEFPKEGPSILRIQQVVRGDSAAYFCASSEVQGKEAFFGQGTRLTVV.

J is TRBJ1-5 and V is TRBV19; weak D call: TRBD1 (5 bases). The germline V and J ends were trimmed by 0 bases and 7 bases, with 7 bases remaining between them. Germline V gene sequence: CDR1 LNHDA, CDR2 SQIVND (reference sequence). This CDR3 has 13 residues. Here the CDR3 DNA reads TGTGCCAGTAGTATAGACAGGGCCCAGCCCCAGCATTTT. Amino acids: CASSIDRAQPQHF.

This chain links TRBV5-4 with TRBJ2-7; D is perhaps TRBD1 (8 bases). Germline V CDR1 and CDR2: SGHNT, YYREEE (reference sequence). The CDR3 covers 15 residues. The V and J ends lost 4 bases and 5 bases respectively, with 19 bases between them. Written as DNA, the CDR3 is TGTGCCAGCAGCCTGGGGACTACGACAGGGGACGAGCAGTACTTC. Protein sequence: CASSLGTTTGDEQYF. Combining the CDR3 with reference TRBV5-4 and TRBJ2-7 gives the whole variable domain ETGVTQSPTHLIKTRGQQVTLRCSSQSGHNTVSWYQQALGQGPQFIFQYYREEENGRGNFPPRFSGLQFPNYSSELNVNALELDDSALYLCASSLGTTTGDEQYFGPGTRLTVT.

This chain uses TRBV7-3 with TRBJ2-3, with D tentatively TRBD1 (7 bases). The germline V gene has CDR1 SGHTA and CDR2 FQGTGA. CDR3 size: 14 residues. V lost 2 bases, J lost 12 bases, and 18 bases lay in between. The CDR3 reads CASSLSGDSWQQYF. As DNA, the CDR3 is TGTGCCAGCAGCTTATCGGGGGACAGTTGGCAACAGTATTTT.

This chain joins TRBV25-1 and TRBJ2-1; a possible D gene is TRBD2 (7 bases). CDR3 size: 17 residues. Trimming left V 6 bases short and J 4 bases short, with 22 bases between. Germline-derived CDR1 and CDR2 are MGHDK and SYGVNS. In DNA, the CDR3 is TGTGCCAGCAGGGACAGTACAATTGGGGGGGGTTACAATGAGCAGTTCTTC. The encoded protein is CASRDSTIGGGYNEQFF. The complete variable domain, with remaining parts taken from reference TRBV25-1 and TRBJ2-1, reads EADIYQTPRYLVIGTGKKITLECSQTMGHDKMYWYQQDPGMELHLIHYSYGVNSTEKGDLSSESTVSRIRTEHFPLTLESARPSHTSQYLCASRDSTIGGGYNEQFFGPGTRLTVL.

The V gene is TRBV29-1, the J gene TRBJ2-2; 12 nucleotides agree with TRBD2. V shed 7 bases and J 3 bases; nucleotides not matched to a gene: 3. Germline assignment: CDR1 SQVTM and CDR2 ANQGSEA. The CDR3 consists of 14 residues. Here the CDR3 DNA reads TGCAGCGCGACTAGCGGGAGTCACACCGGGGAGCTGTTTTTT. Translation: CSATSGSHTGELFF.

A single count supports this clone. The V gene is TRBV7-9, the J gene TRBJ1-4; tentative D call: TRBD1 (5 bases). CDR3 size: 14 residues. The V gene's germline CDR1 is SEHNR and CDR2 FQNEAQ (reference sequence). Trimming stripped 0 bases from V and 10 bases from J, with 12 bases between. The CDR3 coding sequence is TGTGCCAGCAGCTTAGCGGCAGGGTTGGGAAAACTGTTTTTT. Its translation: CASSLAAGLGKLFF.

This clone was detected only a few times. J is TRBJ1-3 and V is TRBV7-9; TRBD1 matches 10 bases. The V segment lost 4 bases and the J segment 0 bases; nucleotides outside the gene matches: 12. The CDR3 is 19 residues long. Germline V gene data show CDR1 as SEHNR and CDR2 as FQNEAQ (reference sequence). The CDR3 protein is CASSSYSGTGVNSGNTIYF. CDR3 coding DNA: TGTGCCAGCAGCTCGTACTCCGGGACAGGGGTCAACTCTGGAAACACCATATATTTT.

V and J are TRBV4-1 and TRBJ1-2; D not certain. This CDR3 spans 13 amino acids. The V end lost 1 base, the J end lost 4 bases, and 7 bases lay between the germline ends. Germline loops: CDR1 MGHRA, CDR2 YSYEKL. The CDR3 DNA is TGCGCCAGCAGCCAAGGGGCTATCTATGGCTACACCTTC. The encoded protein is CASSQGAIYGYTF.

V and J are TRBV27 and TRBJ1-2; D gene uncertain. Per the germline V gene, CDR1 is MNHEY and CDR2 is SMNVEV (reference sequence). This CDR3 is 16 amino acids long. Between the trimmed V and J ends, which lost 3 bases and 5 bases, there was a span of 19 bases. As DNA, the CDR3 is TGTGCCAGCAGTTTCGAGAGACTCCCGAGTTATTATGGCTACACCTTC. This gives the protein CASSFERLPSYYGYTF.

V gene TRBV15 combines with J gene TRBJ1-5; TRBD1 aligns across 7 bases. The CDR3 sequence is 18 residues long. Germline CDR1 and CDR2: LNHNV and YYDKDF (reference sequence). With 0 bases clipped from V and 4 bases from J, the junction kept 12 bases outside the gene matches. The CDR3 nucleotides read TGTGCCACCAGCAGAGATGGGAACACCGGGACAGCGAATCAGCCCCAGCATTTT. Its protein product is CATSRDGNTGTANQPQHF.

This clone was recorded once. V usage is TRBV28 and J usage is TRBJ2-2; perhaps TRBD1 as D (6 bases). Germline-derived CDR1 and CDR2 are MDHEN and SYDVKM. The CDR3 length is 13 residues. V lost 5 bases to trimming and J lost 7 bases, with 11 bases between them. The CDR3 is CASSIQGDGELFF. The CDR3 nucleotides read TGTGCCAGCAGTATACAGGGCGACGGGGAGCTGTTTTTT.

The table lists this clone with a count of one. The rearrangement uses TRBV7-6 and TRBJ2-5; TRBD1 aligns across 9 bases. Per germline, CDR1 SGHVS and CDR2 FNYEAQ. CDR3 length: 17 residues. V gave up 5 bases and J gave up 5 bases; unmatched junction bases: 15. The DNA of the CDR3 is TGTGCCAGCAGCGAGATACAGACCGGGACAGGGAGGGAGACCCAGTACTTC. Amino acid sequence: CASSEIQTGTGRETQYF.

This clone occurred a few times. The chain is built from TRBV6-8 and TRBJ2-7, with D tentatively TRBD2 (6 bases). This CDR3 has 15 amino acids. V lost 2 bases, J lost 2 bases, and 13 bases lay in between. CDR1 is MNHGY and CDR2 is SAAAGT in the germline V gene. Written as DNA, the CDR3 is TGTGCCAGCAGTTACGCCCGGAGGGTTGCCTACGAGCAGTACTTC. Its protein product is CASSYARRVAYEQYF.

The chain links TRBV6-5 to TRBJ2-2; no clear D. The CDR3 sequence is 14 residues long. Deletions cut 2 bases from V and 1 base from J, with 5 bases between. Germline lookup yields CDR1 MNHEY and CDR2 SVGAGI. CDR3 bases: TGTGCCAGCAGTTACCTCAGGAACACCGGGGAGCTGTTTTTT. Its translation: CASSYLRNTGELFF.

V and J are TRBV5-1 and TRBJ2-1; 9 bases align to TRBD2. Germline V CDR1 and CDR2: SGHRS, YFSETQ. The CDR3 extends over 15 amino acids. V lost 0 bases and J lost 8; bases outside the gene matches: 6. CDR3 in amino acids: CASSLGGTSTHEQFF. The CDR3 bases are TGCGCCAGCAGCTTGGGGGGGACTAGCACCCATGAGCAGTTCTTC.